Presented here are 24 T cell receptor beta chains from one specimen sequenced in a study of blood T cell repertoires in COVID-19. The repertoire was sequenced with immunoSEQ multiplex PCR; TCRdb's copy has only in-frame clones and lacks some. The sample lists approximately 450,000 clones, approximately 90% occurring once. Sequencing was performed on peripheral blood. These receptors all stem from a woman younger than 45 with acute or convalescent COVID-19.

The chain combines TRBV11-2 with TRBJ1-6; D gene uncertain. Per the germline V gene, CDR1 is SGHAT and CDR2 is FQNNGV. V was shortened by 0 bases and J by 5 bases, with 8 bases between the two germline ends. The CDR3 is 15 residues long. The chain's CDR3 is CASSLEPGNNSPLHF. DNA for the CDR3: TGTGCCAGCAGCTTAGAGCCGGGGAATAATTCACCCCTCCACTTT.

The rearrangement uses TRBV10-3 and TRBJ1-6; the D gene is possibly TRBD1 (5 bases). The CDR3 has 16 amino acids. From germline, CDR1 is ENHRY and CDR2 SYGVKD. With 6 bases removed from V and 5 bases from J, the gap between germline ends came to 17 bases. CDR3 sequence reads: CAISYGGGANNSPLHF. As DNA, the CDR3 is TGTGCCATCAGCTACGGTGGCGGGGCCAATAATTCACCCCTCCACTTT.

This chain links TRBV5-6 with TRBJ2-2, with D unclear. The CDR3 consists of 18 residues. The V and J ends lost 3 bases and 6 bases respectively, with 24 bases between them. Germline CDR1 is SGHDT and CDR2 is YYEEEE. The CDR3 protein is CASSYRLNTRRDAGELFF. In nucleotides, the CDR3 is TGTGCCAGCAGCTATAGACTTAATACCCGGCGAGACGCCGGGGAGCTGTTTTTT.

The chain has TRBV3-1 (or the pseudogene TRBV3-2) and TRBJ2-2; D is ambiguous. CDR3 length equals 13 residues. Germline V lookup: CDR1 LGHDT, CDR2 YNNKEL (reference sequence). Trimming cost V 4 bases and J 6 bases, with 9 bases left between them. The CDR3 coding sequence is TGTGCCAGCAGCCCGGTAGGAGCCGGGGAGCTGTTTTTT. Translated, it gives CASSPVGAGELFF.

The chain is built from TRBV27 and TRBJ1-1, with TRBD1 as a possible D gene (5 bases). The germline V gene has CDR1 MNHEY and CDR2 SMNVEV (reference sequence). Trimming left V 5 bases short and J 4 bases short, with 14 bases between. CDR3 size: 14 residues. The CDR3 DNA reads TGTGCCAGCAGTAGACAGCCCTGGGGCACTGAAGCTTTCTTT. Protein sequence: CASSRQPWGTEAFF.

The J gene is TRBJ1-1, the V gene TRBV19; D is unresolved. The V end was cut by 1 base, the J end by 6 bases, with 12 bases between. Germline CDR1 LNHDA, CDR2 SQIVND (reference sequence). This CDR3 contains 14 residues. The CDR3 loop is CASSIGQRVPEAFF. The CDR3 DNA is TGTGCCAGTAGTATAGGTCAGAGGGTGCCTGAAGCTTTCTTT.

The CDR3: CASGFEEETQYF. The DNA of the CDR3 is TGTGCCAGCGGATTCGAGGAGGAGACCCAGTACTTC. This chain uses TRBV21-1 with TRBJ2-5; TRBD2 was called by the table and not checked on the DNA. TRBV21-1 is a recognized pseudogene. This CDR3 is built from 12 residues.

This CDR3 reads CASSSAGREKLFF. The CDR3 nucleotides read TGTGCCAGCAGTTCGGCAGGGCGTGAAAAACTGTTTTTT. This sequence joins TRBV27 and TRBJ1-4, with D perhaps matching TRBD1 (5 bases). From germline, CDR1 is MNHEY and CDR2 SMNVEV (reference sequence). The CDR3 spans 13 residues. V shed 4 bases and J shed 7 bases, with 10 bases lying between them.

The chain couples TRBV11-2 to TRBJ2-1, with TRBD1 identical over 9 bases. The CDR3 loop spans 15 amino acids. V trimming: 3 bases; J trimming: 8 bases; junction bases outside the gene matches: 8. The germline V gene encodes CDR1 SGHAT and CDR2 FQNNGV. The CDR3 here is CASSFGTGPRDEQFF. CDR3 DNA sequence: TGTGCCAGCAGCTTTGGGACAGGGCCGCGGGATGAGCAGTTCTTC.

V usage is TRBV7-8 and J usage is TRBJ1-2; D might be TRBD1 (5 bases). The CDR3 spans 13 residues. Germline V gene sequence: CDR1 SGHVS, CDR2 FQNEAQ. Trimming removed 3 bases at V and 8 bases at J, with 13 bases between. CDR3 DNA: TGTGCCAGCAGCTTTCGGGGGGGAGGCGGCTACACCTTC. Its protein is CASSFRGGGGYTF. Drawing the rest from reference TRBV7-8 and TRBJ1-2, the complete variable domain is GAGVSQSPRYKVAKRGQDVALRCDPISGHVSLFWYQQALGQGPEFLTYFQNEAQLDKSGLPSDRFFAERPEGSVSTLKIQRTQQEDSAVYLCASSFRGGGGYTFGSGTRLTVV.

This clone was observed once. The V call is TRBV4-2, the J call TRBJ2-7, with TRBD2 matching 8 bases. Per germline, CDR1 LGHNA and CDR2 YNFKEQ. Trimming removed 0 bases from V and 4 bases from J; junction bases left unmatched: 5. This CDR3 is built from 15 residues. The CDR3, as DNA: TGTGCCAGCAGCCAAGAAGGGAGCGGGGGTTACGAGCAGTACTTC. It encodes CASSQEGSGGYEQYF.

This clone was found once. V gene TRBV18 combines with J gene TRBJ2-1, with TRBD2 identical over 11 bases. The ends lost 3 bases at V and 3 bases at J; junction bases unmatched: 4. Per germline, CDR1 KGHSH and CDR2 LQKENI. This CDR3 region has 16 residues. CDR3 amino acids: CASSPGTSGDYNEQFF. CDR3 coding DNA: TGTGCCAGCTCACCGGGGACTAGCGGAGACTACAATGAGCAGTTCTTC.

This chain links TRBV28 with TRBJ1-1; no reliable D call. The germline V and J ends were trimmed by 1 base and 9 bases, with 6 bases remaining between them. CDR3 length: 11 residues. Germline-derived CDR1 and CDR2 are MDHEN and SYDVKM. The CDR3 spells CASSLSSQAFF. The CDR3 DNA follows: TGTGCCAGCAGTTTATCTAGTCAAGCTTTCTTT.

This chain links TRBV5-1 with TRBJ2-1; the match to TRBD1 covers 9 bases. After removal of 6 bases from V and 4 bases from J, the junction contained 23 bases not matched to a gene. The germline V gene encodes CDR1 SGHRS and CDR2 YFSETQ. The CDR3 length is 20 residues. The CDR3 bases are TGCGCCAGCAACCTATACAGGGGGCGCGGCCTTAAGGAGATATACAATGAGCAGTTCTTC. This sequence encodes CASNLYRGRGLKEIYNEQFF.

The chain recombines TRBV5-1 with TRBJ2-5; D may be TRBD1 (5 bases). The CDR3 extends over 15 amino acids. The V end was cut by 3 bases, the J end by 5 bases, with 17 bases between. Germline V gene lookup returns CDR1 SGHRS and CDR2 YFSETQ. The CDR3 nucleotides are TGCGCCAGCAGCTCATACTCCAGGGTCGGGGAGACCCAGTACTTC. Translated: CASSSYSRVGETQYF.

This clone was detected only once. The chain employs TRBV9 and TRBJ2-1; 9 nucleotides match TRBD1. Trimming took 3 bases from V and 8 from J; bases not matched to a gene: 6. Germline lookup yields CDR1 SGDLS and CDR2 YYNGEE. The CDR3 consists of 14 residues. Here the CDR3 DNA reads TGTGCCAGCAGCGCAGGACAGGGGTTTGATGAGCAGTTCTTC. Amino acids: CASSAGQGFDEQFF.

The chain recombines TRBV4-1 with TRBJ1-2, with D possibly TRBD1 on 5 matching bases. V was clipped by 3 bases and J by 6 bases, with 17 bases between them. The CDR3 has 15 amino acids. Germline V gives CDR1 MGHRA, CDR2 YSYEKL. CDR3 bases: TGCGCCAGCAGCCACCCCGGCAGGGCTCGGAATGGCTACACCTTC. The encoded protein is CASSHPGRARNGYTF.

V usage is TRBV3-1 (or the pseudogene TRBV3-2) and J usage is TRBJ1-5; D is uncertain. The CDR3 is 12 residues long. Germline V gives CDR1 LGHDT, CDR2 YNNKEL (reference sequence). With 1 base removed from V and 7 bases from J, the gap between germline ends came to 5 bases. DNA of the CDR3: TGTGCCAGCAGCCAAGGACTGCAGCCCCAGCATTTT. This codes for CASSQGLQPQHF.

CDR3 sequence (DNA): TGTGCCAGCAGTTCCGGGACAGCTAACACCGGGGAGCTGTTTTTT. It yields the protein CASSSGTANTGELFF. The rearrangement links TRBV7-9 to TRBJ2-2; 7 bases fit TRBD1. Germline V gene data show CDR1 as SEHNR and CDR2 as FQNEAQ (reference sequence). The trim removed 6 bases at V and 2 bases at J, leaving 6 bases unmatched. The CDR3 has 15 residues.

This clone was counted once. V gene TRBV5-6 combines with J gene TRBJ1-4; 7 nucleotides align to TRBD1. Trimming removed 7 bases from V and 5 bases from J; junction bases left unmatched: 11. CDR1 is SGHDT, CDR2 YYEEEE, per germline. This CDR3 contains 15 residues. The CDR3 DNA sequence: TGTGCCAGCGAGACCCCGGGACAGCCAAATGAAAAACTGTTTTTT. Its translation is CASETPGQPNEKLFF.

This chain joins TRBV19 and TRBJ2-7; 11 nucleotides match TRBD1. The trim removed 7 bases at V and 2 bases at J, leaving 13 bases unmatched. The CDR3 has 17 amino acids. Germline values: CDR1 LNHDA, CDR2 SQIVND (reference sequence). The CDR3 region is CASTLGPGTGGTYEQYF. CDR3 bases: TGTGCCAGTACCCTAGGGCCCGGGACAGGGGGTACCTACGAGCAGTACTTC.

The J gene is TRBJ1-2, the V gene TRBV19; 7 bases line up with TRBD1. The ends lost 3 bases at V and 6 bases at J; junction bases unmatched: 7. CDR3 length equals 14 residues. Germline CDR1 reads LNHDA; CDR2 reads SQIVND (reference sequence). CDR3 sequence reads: CASSIDRERDGYTF. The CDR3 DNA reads TGTGCCAGTAGTATTGACAGGGAAAGAGATGGCTACACCTTC.

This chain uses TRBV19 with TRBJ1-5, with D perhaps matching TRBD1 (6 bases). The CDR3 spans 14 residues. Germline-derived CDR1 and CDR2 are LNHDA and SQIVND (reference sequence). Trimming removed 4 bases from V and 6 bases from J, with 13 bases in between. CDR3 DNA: TGTGCCAGTAGTACTACAGGGCCAACTCAGCCCCAGCATTTT. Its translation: CASSTTGPTQPQHF.

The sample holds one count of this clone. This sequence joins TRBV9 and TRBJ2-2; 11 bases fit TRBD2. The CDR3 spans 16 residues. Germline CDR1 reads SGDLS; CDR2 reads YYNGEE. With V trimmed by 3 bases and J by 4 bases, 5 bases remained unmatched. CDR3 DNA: TGTGCCAGCAGCGATAGCGGGGGGGAGGTCACCGGGGAGCTGTTTTTT. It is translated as CASSDSGGEVTGELFF.